Sequencing of this TCR beta chain was carried out in a study of T-cell memory formation after mild COVID-19. This clonotype was found a few times. Barcoded TCR alpha and TCR beta cDNA libraries with UMIs came from 5'RACE using constant-segment primers. TCRdb called the 5' RACE reads again in MiXCR, with one record for every CDR3 protein. The sample includes hundreds of thousands of distinct CDR3 sequences, around 15% of them seen just once. What was sequenced was PBMCs or a T cell subset sorted from them (not recorded which). The source of this sequence is a man aged 18 to 29 who had mild COVID-19 (a few samples of this study predate the infection). Cell type and time point are not known.

CDR3 protein: CSARDWSGSYGYTF. CDR3 nucleotides: TGCAGTGCTAGAGATTGGTCAGGATCCTATGGCTACACCTTC. The V gene is TRBV20-1, the J gene TRBJ1-2, with D unclear. This CDR3 has 14 amino acids. The V end lost 0 bases, the J end lost 4 bases, and 12 bases lay between the germline ends. The germline V gene has CDR1 DFQATT and CDR2 SNEGSKA (reference sequence).